This entry describes one T cell receptor beta chain. This clonotype was detected ten times or more. The clone's antigen remains unknown. No base quality information exists; no much larger clone differs at one position. Amplification of TCR beta CDR3 regions was carried out from RNA transcripts. The TCR CDR3 was subjected to a first round of RT-PCR using the HTBI primer set and the Qiagen OneStep RT-PCR kit. The libraries were constructed in a second round of multiplex PCR and then size-selected and purified. Libraries were sequenced paired-end with 100 bp reads on an Illumina HiSeq2000. Under the source paper's analysis protocol: SOAPnuke was used to process the raw data, throwing out any read that contained adapters or uncalled bases, had a mean Phred below 15, or lacked an exact constant-primer or identifier match. High-quality paired reads were merged using COPE v1.2.5, and each unique nucleotide sequence was defined as a clonotype. Clonotypes were aligned to IMGT TRBV, TRBD and TRBJ reference segments using MiTCR v1.1. Only V-J combinations with frequency above 0.0001, covering 99% to 99.2% of repertoires, were analysed. A TCS score was defined as the ratio of F50 (clonal expansion) to E x V (chaos), with BLOSUM62-based TCRdist applied between CDR3 peptides within each V-J. Welch's t-statistics and random forest reduced some 510 V-J features to 10 to 15, which were used in a naive Bayes classifier (R e1071). TCRdb reprocessed the public reads (quality trimming at Q25 with fastp, clone calling with MiXCR) and kept in-frame beta chains. For every CDR3 protein sequence, its rows merge into one entry that carries the most common genes and DNA. TCRdb, rather than the study authors, made the V and J calls. Recorded for this sample are hundreds of thousands of distinct CDR3 sequences; about 13% of them occurred a single time. The top ten clones comprise around a tenth of the sample.

V sheds 2 bases and J sheds 5 bases, leaving 14 bases between their ends. Taken from the germline V gene, the CDR1 and CDR2 loops are SGHVS and FQNEAQ. From cysteine to phenylalanine, the CDR3 is 15 amino acids long. The sequence is cut down to CDR3 DNA, 45 bases in frame from base 1. These data originate in a study of T cells in Graves' hyperthyroidism and ophthalmopathy (dated by TCRdb to about 2019). At the level of the whole study: Peripheral blood samples were taken at initial diagnosis, before any treatment was given. To identify TCR V-J signatures that set the groups apart, the researchers used a discovery cohort of about a hundred patients, made up of 40 to 45 with Graves' ophthalmopathy and about 60 with stable Graves' hyperthyroidism. An independent validation cohort of under 20 hyperthyroidism patients and about 16 patients who later progressed to ophthalmopathy tested prospective prediction of ophthalmopathy. The roughly 100 discovery patients were divided at random into training and test sets in a 7:3 ratio. The study also compared thyroid tissue and blood T-cell repertoires from five or six Graves' hyperthyroidism patients. After sampling, hyperthyroidism patients received methimazole starting at 30 mg daily, and ophthalmopathy patients received high-dose intravenous methylprednisolone. TCR Vbeta CDR3 sequencing of fewer than 150 peripheral blood samples (43 ophthalmopathy, 75 hyperthyroidism and roughly 17 progressor patients) is reported in the paper. What the work shows at the level of the full study, not this receptor alone: No statistical method was used to fix the sample size in advance, and group allocation was not hidden from the investigators. In validation, progression to ophthalmopathy was predicted by the model with roughly 69% sensitivity and 72.22% specificity, a median of approximately 6.5 months before onset. Blood samples also contained most of the expanded thyroid clonotypes (frequency above 0.001), which suggests that blood repertoires may reflect thyroid immune responses. A model built on a 13 V-J signature distinguished ophthalmopathy from stable hyperthyroidism, reaching roughly 88% sensitivity and around 81% specificity in cross-validation and 80%/75% in testing.

Graves' hyperthyroidism was defined as stable when no progression to ophthalmopathy occurred over 18 months of follow-up. The hyperthyroidism patients were between 18 and 65 years old and newly diagnosed, with a disease duration of less than 2 months. Exclusion was applied to patients with uncontrolled infections, other autoimmune diseases, pregnancy or lactation. Clinical symptoms, serum thyroxine and TRAb, thyroid ultrasound, and orbital computed tomography formed the basis for the diagnoses. PBMCs were isolated from 7.5 to 10 ml of fresh peripheral blood by Ficoll-Paque density gradient centrifugation. Total RNA was extracted with Trizol reagent, and quality was checked on an Agilent 2100 Bioanalyzer.

Sequencing input: blood. This clonotype originated in a woman aged 18-30 years with Graves' hyperthyroidism. This sequence uses TRBV7-8 and TRBJ2-3; the D gene is unclear. The CDR3 region reads CASSLTQEAGDTQYF. The DNA sequence is as follows: TGTGCCAGCAGCTTAACCCAAGAGGCTGGAGATACGCAGTATTTT.